This T cell receptor (beta chain) was found in a study of blood T cell repertoires in COVID-19. Study overall: Donors in the United States, Italy and Spain gave samples during acute or convalescent COVID-19.

This clone was detected only a few times. Measured with immunoSEQ multiplex PCR; TCRdb has only the in-frame clones, and not every one. The top ten clones hold approximately 6% of a sample with 90,000 to 120,000 clones, more than 85% of them seen once. The CDR3 covers 16 residues. CDR1 and CDR2 from the germline V gene are SGHNT and YYREEE (reference sequence). Germline trimming cut 1 base from V and 4 bases from J; bases unmatched to any gene: 11. The source is a human donor in a cohort sampled during active COVID-19. V and J are TRBV5-4 and TRBJ2-7; 7 nucleotides match TRBD1. Sample: peripheral blood. The CDR3 region is CASSLSGTGVPYEQYF. CDR3 coding DNA: TGTGCCAGCAGCTTGAGTGGCACAGGGGTCCCTTACGAGCAGTACTTC.